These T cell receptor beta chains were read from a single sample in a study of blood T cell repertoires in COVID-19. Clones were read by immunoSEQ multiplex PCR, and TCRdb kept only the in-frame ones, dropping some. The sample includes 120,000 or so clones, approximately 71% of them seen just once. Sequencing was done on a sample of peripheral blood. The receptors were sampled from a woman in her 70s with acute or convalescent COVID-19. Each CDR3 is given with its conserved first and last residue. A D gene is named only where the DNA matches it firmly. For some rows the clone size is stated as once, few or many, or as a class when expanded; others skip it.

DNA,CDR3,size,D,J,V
TGCGCCAGCAGCCCTAACTGGGGCAGGGGCAGGGGGCTGGAGACCCAGTACTTC,CASSPNWGRGRGLETQYF,.,TRBD1,TRBJ2-5,TRBV4-3
TGTGCCAGCAGTGTTGAGGGGGAGAGGCCCCAGCATTTT,CASSVEGERPQHF,.,.,TRBJ1-5,TRBV2
TGTGCTAGTGGCCCCGGACAGCTTAATTCACCCCTCCACTTT,CASGPGQLNSPLHF,.,.,TRBJ1-6,TRBV12-5
TGCAGCGTAAAGACAGGGGCCAATTCACCCCTCCACTTT,CSVKTGANSPLHF,.,TRBD1,TRBJ1-6,TRBV29-1
TGTGCCAGCAGCTTGGAACAGGGGGCGCGCGAAAAACTGTTTTTT,CASSLEQGAREKLFF,.,TRBD1,TRBJ1-4,TRBV5-4
TGTGCCAGCAGTTTAACCGACAGGGCGACCTACGAGCAGTACTTC,CASSLTDRATYEQYF,.,TRBD1,TRBJ2-7,TRBV28
TGTGCCAGCAGCGCCACTAGCGGGGGGTCTTCAGAGCAGTACTTC,CASSATSGGSSEQYF,.,TRBD2,TRBJ2-7,TRBV9
TGCAGCGTTGGCGGGAACACCGGGGAGCTGTTTTTT,CSVGGNTGELFF,.,.,TRBJ2-2,TRBV29-1
TGTGCCAGCAGCTCCGGGATCAATCAGCCCCAGCATTTT,CASSSGINQPQHF,few,.,TRBJ1-5,TRBV7-2
TGCGCCAGCAGCCAAGCATGGACTAGCGGGACTCAAGATGAGCAGTTCTTC,CASSQAWTSGTQDEQFF,.,TRBD2,TRBJ2-1,TRBV4-1